A single sample gave rise to the 10 T cell receptor beta chains below, sequenced in a study of cytomegalovirus exposure and HLA in healthy donors. In the PCR, 60 Vbeta and 13 Jbeta primers were used. Measured with immunoSEQ multiplex PCR; TCRdb has only the in-frame clones, and not every one. The sample lists more than 90,000 clones, around 80% occurring once. Sequenced sample: PBMCs. Receptors were obtained from a woman aged 55-75 years in good health and CMV-seronegative.

The gene calls are TRBV7-2 and TRBJ1-1, with D possibly being TRBD1 (5 bases). V dropped 4 bases and J dropped 1 base, with 7 bases sitting between them. From germline, CDR1 is SGHTA and CDR2 FQGNSA. The length of the CDR3 is 13 residues. The CDR3, as DNA: TGTGCCAGCAGCTCGGACACGAACACTGAAGCTTTCTTT. This sequence encodes CASSSDTNTEAFF.

The chain joins TRBV27 to TRBJ2-1, with D perhaps TRBD2 (5 bases). Germline lookup yields CDR1 MNHEY and CDR2 SMNVEV (reference sequence). CDR3 length: 13 residues. V dropped 8 bases and J dropped 2 bases, with 10 bases sitting between them. The CDR3 DNA sequence: TGTGCCAGCGTTGGAGGTCCCTACAATGAGCAGTTCTTC. This translates into CASVGGPYNEQFF.

The V gene is TRBV11-2, the J gene TRBJ2-7; maybe TRBD2 (6 bases). CDR1 and CDR2 from the germline V gene are SGHAT and FQNNGV. This CDR3 contains 15 residues. The V and J ends lost 5 bases and 3 bases respectively, with 17 bases between them. The CDR3 reads CASSLGDGGFYEQYF. The CDR3 DNA reads TGTGCCAGCAGCCTCGGGGATGGAGGGTTCTACGAGCAGTACTTC.

The chain recombines TRBV5-1 with TRBJ2-7, with D possibly being TRBD2 (6 bases). CDR3 length: 15 amino acids. Germline V gives CDR1 SGHRS, CDR2 YFSETQ. With 0 bases removed from V and 0 bases from J, the gap between germline ends came to 10 bases. The CDR3 DNA sequence: TGCGCCAGCAGCTTGGAACTAGCTGCCTCCTACGAGCAGTACTTC. Its protein is CASSLELAASYEQYF.

The V and J genes are TRBV5-1 and TRBJ2-3; perhaps TRBD2 as D (6 bases). V was trimmed by 4 bases and J by 3 bases, leaving 21 bases between them. This CDR3 region has 17 residues. The germline V gene encodes CDR1 SGHRS and CDR2 YFSETQ. CDR3 DNA: TGCGCCAGCAGCCCGTCGACTAGACCGATAGTAACAGATACGCAGTATTTT. Its translation is CASSPSTRPIVTDTQYF.

Only one count was recorded for this clone. CDR3 sequence reads: CASSLGGSMDTQYF. The CDR3 DNA is TGTGCCAGCAGCTTGGGCGGGAGTATGGATACGCAGTATTTT. The chain has TRBV5-6 and TRBJ2-3, with 7 nucleotides matching TRBD2. With 0 bases clipped from V and 6 bases from J, the junction kept 4 bases outside the gene matches. The CDR3 is made up of 14 amino acids. Germline V gene lookup returns CDR1 SGHDT and CDR2 YYEEEE.

This clone was counted between two and nine times. This chain uses TRBV6-1 with TRBJ1-4; possible D gene TRBD1, 6 bases. Deletions cut 7 bases from V and 5 bases from J, with 11 bases between. Germline V CDR1 and CDR2: MNHNS, SASEGT. The CDR3 covers 13 residues. CDR3 residues: CASNRAFNEKLFF. CDR3 nucleotides: TGTGCCAGCAACAGGGCTTTCAATGAAAAACTGTTTTTT.

The rearrangement uses TRBV19 and TRBJ2-7; TRBD1 matches at 8 bases. The V gene end was trimmed by 8 bases and the J gene end by 0 bases; junction bases not matched to a gene: 6. CDR3 length equals 14 residues. Germline CDR1 and CDR2: LNHDA and SQIVND (reference sequence). In DNA, the CDR3 is TGTGCCAGTTCAGGGGGCCTGAGCTCCTACGAGCAGTACTTC. Translation gives CASSGGLSSYEQYF.

This clone was counted between two and nine times. The V gene is TRBV19, the J gene TRBJ1-1; D unclear. Trimming removed 1 base from V and 8 bases from J, with 5 bases in between. Germline V gene sequence: CDR1 LNHDA, CDR2 SQIVND (reference sequence). This CDR3 has 11 amino acids. CDR3 in amino acids: CASSIGPEAFF. CDR3 in DNA: TGTGCCAGTAGTATAGGGCCCGAAGCTTTCTTT.

The chain recombines TRBV7-7 with TRBJ2-7; D may be TRBD2 (5 bases). With 2 bases removed from V and 3 bases from J, the gap between germline ends came to 11 bases. This CDR3 contains 14 residues. CDR1 and CDR2 from the germline V gene are SSHAT and FNYEAQ (reference sequence). CDR3 amino acids: CASSLRFGDYEQYF. In DNA, the CDR3 is TGTGCCAGCAGCTTACGGTTCGGGGACTACGAGCAGTACTTC.